The T cell receptor beta chain under discussion was sequenced for a study of T-cell reconstitution after alpha-beta-depleted transplantation in children. Unique molecular identifiers featured in how the TCRbeta library was prepared. TCRdb processed the PCR reads anew with MiXCR; each CDR3 protein has one entry. The profile shows a few hundred thousand distinct CDR3 sequences, about a sixth of them singletons. V lost 0 bases, J lost 1 base, and 13 bases lay in between. CDR3 length equals 16 residues. CDR1 is MNHEY, CDR2 SVGAGI, per germline. The sequence was collected from a human donor who donated a stem cell graft to a child with acute lymphoblastic leukemia. The chain has TRBV6-5 and TRBJ2-7, with a tentative D call TRBD2 (6 bases). The material sequenced was PBMCs from the stem cell graft donor, taken from the stem cell graft. The CDR3 spells CASSYSLSSASYEQYF. CDR3 sequence (DNA): TGTGCCAGCAGTTACTCGCTGTCTAGCGCATCCTACGAGCAGTACTTC.